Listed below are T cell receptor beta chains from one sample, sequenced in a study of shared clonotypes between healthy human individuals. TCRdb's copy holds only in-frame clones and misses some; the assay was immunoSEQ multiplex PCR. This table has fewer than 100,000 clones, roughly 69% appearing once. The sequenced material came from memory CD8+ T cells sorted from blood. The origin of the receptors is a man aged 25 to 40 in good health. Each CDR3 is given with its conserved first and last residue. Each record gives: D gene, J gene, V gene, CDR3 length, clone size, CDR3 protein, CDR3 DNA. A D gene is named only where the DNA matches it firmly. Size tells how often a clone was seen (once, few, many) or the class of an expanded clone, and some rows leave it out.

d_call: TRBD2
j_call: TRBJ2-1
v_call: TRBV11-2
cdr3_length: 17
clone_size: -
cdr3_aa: CASSTGLAGVKDNEQFF
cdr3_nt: TGTGCCAGCAGCACAGGACTAGCGGGAGTAAAGGACAATGAGCAGTTCTTC

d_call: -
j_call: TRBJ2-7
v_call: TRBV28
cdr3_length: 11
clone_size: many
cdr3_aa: CASSTTYEQYF
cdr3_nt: TGTGCCAGCAGTACCACCTACGAGCAGTACTTC

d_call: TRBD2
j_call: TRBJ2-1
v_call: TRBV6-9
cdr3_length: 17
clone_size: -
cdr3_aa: CASSLPPPGLAGNEQFF
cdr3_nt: TGTGCCAGCAGTTTACCCCCCCCCGGACTAGCGGGAAATGAGCAGTTCTTC

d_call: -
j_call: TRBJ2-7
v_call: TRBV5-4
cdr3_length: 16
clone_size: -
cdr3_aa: CASSLSARTGPYEQYF
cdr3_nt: TGTGCCAGCAGCTTGTCGGCGAGGACTGGCCCATACGAGCAGTACTTC

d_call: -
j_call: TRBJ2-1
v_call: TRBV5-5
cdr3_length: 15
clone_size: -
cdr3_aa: CASSLGWIEGNEQFF
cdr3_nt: TGTGCCAGCAGCTTGGGATGGATAGAGGGCAATGAGCAGTTCTTC

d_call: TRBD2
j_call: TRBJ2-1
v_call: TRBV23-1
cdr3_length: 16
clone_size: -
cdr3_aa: CASSPLSSGTYNEQFF
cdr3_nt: TGCGCCAGCAGTCCCCTGTCTAGCGGGACCTACAATGAGCAGTTCTTC

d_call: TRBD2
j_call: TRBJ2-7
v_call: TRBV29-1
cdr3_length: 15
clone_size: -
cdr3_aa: CSVRLGLAGIYEQYF
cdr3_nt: TGCAGCGTTCGACTGGGACTAGCGGGGATCTACGAGCAGTACTTC

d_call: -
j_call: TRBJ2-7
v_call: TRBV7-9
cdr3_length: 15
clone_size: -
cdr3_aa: CASSLSEAGSYEQYF
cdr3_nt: TGTGCCAGCAGCTTGAGCGAGGCGGGATCCTACGAGCAGTACTTC

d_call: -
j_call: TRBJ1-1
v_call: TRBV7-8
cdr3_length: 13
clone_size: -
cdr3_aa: CASSLGGGLEAFF
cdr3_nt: TGTGCCAGCAGCTTAGGTGGGGGGCTTGAAGCTTTCTTT

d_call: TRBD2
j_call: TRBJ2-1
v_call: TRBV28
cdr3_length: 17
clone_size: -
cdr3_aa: CASSLGLARHLRPEQFF
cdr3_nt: TGTGCCAGCAGTTTAGGACTAGCGAGACACTTAAGACCTGAGCAGTTCTTC

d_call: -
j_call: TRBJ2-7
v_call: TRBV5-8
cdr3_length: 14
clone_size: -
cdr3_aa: CASVFRLATHEQYF
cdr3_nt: TGTGCCAGCGTCTTTCGGCTAGCGACCCACGAGCAGTACTTC

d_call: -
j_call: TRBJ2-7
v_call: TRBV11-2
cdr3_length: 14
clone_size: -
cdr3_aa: CASSLGLKSYEQYF
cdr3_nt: TGTGCCAGCAGCTTAGGACTTAAGTCCTACGAGCAGTACTTC

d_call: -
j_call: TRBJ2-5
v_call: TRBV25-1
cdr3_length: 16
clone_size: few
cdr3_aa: CASSGGDRLVQETQYF
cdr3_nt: TGTGCCAGCAGTGGGGGTGACAGGCTTGTCCAAGAGACCCAGTACTTC

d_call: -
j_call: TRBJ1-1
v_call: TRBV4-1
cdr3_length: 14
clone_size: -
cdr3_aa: CASRETGTTGEAFF
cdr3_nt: TGCGCCAGCAGGGAGACCGGGACAACCGGAGAAGCTTTCTTT

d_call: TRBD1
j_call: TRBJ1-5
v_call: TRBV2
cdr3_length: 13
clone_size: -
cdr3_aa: CASSPLTGDTQHF
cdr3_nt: TGTGCCAGCAGCCCATTGACAGGGGATACGCAGCATTTT

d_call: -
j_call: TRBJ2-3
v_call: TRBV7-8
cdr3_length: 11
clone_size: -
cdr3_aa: CASSQLDTQYF
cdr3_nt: TGTGCCAGCAGTCAACTAGATACGCAGTATTTT